This TCR beta chain appears in the sequencing data of a study of OX40 agonist ivuxolimab in advanced cancers. Study in general: At approximately 80% male, the cohort had a mean age of about 60 years, ranging from roughly 23 to 80.

Data came from immunoSEQ multiplex PCR; TCRdb stores just in-frame clones and leaves some out. The sample records 86,000 or so clones, roughly nine tenths being singletons. The receptor comes from an adult with an advanced solid tumor such as melanoma, head and neck, liver or kidney cancer. The sample consisted of CD4+ or CD8+ T cells sorted from blood, taken in a trial of the OX40 agonist ivuxolimab.

In DNA, the CDR3 is TGTGCCAGCATGAGAACAAACTATGGCTACACCTTC. Protein: CASMRTNYGYTF. The J gene is TRBJ1-2, the V gene TRBV2; D is undetermined. The length of the CDR3 is 12 residues. The germline V gene encodes CDR1 SNHLY and CDR2 FYNNEI. Trimming left V 7 bases short and J 2 bases short, with 8 bases between. Full variable domain (outside the CDR3, taken from reference TRBV2 and TRBJ1-2): EPEVTQTPSHQVTQMGQEVILRCVPISNHLYFYWYRQILGQKVEFLVSFYNNEISEKSEIFDDQFSVERPDGSNFTLKIRSTKLEDSAMYFCASMRTNYGYTFGSGTRLTVV.